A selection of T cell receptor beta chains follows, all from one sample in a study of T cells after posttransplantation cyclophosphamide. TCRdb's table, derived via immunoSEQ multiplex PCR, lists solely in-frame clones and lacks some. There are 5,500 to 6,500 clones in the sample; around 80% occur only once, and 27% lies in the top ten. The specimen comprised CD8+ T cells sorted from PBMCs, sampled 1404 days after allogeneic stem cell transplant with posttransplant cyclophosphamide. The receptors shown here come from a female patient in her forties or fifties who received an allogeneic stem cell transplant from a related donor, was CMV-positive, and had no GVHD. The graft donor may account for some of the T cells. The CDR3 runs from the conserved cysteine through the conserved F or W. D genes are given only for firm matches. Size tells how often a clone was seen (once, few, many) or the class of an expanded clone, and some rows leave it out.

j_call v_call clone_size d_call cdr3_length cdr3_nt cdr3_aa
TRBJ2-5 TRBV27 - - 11 TGTGCCAGCATCCGAAGCGGGACCCAGTACTTC CASIRSGTQYF
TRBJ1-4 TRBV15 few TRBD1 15 TGTGCCACCAGCAGACCCGGGACAGGGACTGAAAAACTGTTTTTT CATSRPGTGTEKLFF
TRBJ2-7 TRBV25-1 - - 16 TGTGCCAGCAGTGAATATTTCCAGGGGCGCAGATACGAGCAGTACTTC CASSEYFQGRRYEQYF
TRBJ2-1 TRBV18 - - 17 TGTGCCAGCTCACCCACCAGGGGTGGGAGTTCCTACAATGAGCAGTTCTTC CASSPTRGGSSYNEQFF
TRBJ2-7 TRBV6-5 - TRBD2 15 TGTGCCAGCAGTTTGGGGGTGGCGGGAGGCTACGAGCAGTACTTC CASSLGVAGGYEQYF
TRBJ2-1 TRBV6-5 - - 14 TGTGCCAGCAGAAAATTGGGGGGATTTGGTGAGCAGTTCTTC CASRKLGGFGEQFF
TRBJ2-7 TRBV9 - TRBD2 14 TGTGCCAGCAGCGTCGCCGGGGGGGGGTACGAGCAGTACTTC CASSVAGGGYEQYF
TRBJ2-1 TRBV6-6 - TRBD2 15 TGTGCCAGCAGTGCACTAGCGGCCTCCTACAATGAGCAGTTCTTC CASSALAASYNEQFF
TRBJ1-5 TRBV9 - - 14 TGTGCCAGCAGCGTTGGGCAGTTCAATCAGCCCCAGCATTTT CASSVGQFNQPQHF
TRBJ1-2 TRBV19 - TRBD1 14 TGTGCCAGTAGTCACCGGGACAGCTTCTATGGCTACACCTTC CASSHRDSFYGYTF
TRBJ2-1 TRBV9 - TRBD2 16 TGTGCCAGCAGCGTAGCTGGCGGGAGCTCCTACAATGAGCAGTTCTTC CASSVAGGSSYNEQFF
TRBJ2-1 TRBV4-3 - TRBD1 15 TGCGCCAGCAGCCAAGAGGACAGGGTAGCCAATGAGCAGTTCTTC CASSQEDRVANEQFF
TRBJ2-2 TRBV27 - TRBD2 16 TGTGCCAGCAGTTCCGGACTAGCGGGAGTTTACGGGGAGCTGTTTTTT CASSSGLAGVYGELFF
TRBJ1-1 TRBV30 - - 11 TGTGCCTGGACAGATGCCACTGAAGCTTTCTTT CAWTDATEAFF
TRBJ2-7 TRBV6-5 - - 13 TGTGCCAGCAGCTGGGACTCCTCCTACGAGCAGTACTTC CASSWDSSYEQYF
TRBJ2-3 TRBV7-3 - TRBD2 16 TGTGCCAGCAGCTTAAGACTAGCGGGACGATCAGATACGCAGTATTTT CASSLRLAGRSDTQYF
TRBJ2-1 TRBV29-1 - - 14 TGCAGCGTCCCTCGAGGGTCTACTACGGCGGAGCAGTTCTTC CSVPRGSTTAEQFF
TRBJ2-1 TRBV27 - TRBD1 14 TGTGCCAGCAGTTTAGGGACAGGGTCTATGGAGCAGTTCTTC CASSLGTGSMEQFF
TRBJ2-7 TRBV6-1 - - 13 TGTGCCAGCAATGGAGGAACCCTCTACGAGCAGTACTTC CASNGGTLYEQYF
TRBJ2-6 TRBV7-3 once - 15 TGTGCCAGCAGCTTAGACATCTCTGGGGCCAACGTCCTGACTTTC CASSLDISGANVLTF
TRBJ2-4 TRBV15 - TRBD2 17 TGTGCCACCAGCAGAGATCTGGTAGCGGGAGCCAAAAACATTCAGTACTTC CATSRDLVAGAKNIQYF
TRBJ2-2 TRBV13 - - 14 TGTGCCAGCAGCTTAGGCCGCGGGGCCGGGGAGCTGTTTTTT CASSLGRGAGELFF
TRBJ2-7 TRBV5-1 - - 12 TGCGCCAGCAGTTCAACTCTTTACGAGCAGTACTTC CASSSTLYEQYF
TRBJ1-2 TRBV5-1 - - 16 TGCGCCAGCAGCTTGCTCGGGGGTGAACCTAACTATGGCTACACCTTC CASSLLGGEPNYGYTF
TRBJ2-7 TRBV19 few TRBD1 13 TGTGCCAGTAGTGCCGGACAGGGCTACGAGCAGTACTTC CASSAGQGYEQYF
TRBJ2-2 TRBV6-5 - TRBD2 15 TGTGCCAGCAAGGTAGTAGCGGGAGTAGGCGGGGAGCTGTTTTTT CASKVVAGVGGELFF
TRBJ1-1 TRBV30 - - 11 TGTGCCTGGAGTTGGAGGCAAGAAGCTTTCTTT CAWSWRQEAFF
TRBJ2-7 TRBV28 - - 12 TGTGCCAGCAGGGCCAGGGCCTACGAGCAGTACTTC CASRARAYEQYF
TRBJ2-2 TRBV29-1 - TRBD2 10 TGCAGCGTTCTGGCGGGAGGGTTGTTTTTT CSVLAGGLFF
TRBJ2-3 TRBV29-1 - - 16 TGCAGCGTTGAGCTAACCGACAGGCTAAGCATGTATACGCAGTATTTT CSVELTDRLSMYTQYF
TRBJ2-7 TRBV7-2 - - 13 TGTGCCAGCAGCTTAGGCGCGACCTACGAGCAGTACTTC CASSLGATYEQYF
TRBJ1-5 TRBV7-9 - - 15 TGTGCCAGCAGCTGGGACCGGGACAAAAATCAGCCCCAGCATTTT CASSWDRDKNQPQHF
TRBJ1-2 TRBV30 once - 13 TGTGCCTCGAGTGGGCTTATTAACTATGGCTACACCTTC CASSGLINYGYTF
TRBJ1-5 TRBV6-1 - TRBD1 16 TGTGCCAGCAGTGGGACAGGGGGCGAAGGGAGTCAGCCCCAGCATTTT CASSGTGGEGSQPQHF
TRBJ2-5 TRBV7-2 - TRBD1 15 TGTGCCAGCAGCTTAGCCGGGACAGGAGGGGAGACCCAGTACTTC CASSLAGTGGETQYF
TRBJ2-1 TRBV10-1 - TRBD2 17 TGCGCCAGCAGTGATACACCGACTAGCGGGAGGCGGAATGAGCAGTTCTTC CASSDTPTSGRRNEQFF
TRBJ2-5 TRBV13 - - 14 TGTGCCAGCAGTTCACAGGGTGTTTGGGAGACCCAGTACTTC CASSSQGVWETQYF